The 9 T cell receptor beta chains presented below share a single source sample, sequenced in a study of T cell changes during pregnancy in multiple sclerosis. Clones were read by immunoSEQ multiplex PCR, and TCRdb kept only the in-frame ones, dropping some. The sample records around 25,000 clones, 88% being singletons. The material sequenced was CD8+ T cells from peripheral blood mononuclear cells, taken in the second trimester of pregnancy. Receptor source: a female donor with multiple sclerosis, enrolled in a pregnancy study.

The chain recombines TRBV7-2 with TRBJ1-6, with a possible D match to TRBD1 (5 bases). This CDR3 is 17 amino acids long. V lost 1 base, J lost 10 bases, and 20 bases lay in between. CDR1 is SGHTA and CDR2 is FQGNSA in the germline V gene. The CDR3 is CASSLVWAGPSISPLHF. CDR3 DNA: TGTGCCAGCAGCTTAGTTTGGGCAGGGCCCAGTATATCACCCCTCCACTTT.

The chain links TRBV4-1 to TRBJ1-5; no definite D call. Germline values: CDR1 MGHRA, CDR2 YSYEKL. V lost 0 bases, J lost 7 bases, and 19 bases lay in between. The CDR3 covers 17 residues. CDR3 loop: CASSQDRTGRERQPQHF. In DNA form, the CDR3 reads TGCGCCAGCAGCCAAGATCGGACGGGTAGGGAGCGGCAGCCCCAGCATTTT.

The chain uses TRBV4-1 and TRBJ1-1; weak D call: TRBD1 (5 bases). Trimming took 5 bases from V and 6 from J, leaving 22 bases between them. There are 16 residues in the CDR3. Germline V CDR1 and CDR2: MGHRA, YSYEKL. The CDR3 DNA reads as TGCGCCAGCAGCTCTCTCGAAGGCAGGGTCGGACCTGAAGCTTTCTTT. Translation gives CASSSLEGRVGPEAFF.

The V and J genes are TRBV10-2 and TRBJ1-1; D remains unclear. Trimming removed 3 bases from V and 7 bases from J, with 6 bases in between. The CDR3 is 11 residues long. Germline V lookup: CDR1 WSHSY, CDR2 SAAADI. The CDR3 sequence: CASSEASEAFF. The CDR3 coding sequence is TGCGCCAGCAGTGAAGCGAGTGAAGCTTTCTTT.

The V and J genes are TRBV5-1 and TRBJ2-7, with TRBD1 identical over 11 bases. CDR3 length: 14 residues. From germline, CDR1 is SGHRS and CDR2 YFSETQ. V shed 5 bases, J shed 2 bases, and the junction held 3 bases outside the gene matches. The DNA for the CDR3 is TGCGCCAGCAGTTGGACAGGGGGCGCCTACGAGCAGTACTTC. It translates to CASSWTGGAYEQYF.

The chain links TRBV27 to TRBJ2-2; unclear D gene. CDR1 is MNHEY and CDR2 is SMNVEV in the germline V gene (reference sequence). The CDR3 consists of 12 residues. Trimming pared 2 bases from V and 6 bases from J, leaving 4 bases between. This chain's CDR3 is CASSLVSGELFF. DNA of the CDR3: TGTGCCAGCAGTTTAGTCTCCGGGGAGCTGTTTTTT.

The V call is TRBV25-1, the J call TRBJ1-1; D remains ambiguous. The CDR3 has 13 amino acids. V lost 3 bases and J 3 bases, leaving 8 bases between the germline ends. The germline CDR1 and CDR2 sequences are MGHDK and SYGVNS. The CDR3 DNA reads as TGTGCCAGCAGTGACGGGGTGCACACTGAAGCTTTCTTT. It codes for CASSDGVHTEAFF.

The rearrangement joins TRBV2 to TRBJ1-2; 8 nucleotides match TRBD1. The CDR3 runs 11 residues. With 10 bases clipped from V and 8 bases from J, the junction kept 6 bases outside the gene matches. Germline loops: CDR1 SNHLY, CDR2 FYNNEI. The CDR3 DNA follows: TGTGCCACGTACAGGGGGAAAGGCTACACCTTC. Protein sequence: CATYRGKGYTF.

V and J are TRBV7-3 and TRBJ2-7, with 8 bases identical to TRBD1. CDR1 and CDR2 from the germline V gene are SGHTA and FQGTGA. V lost 5 bases to trimming and J lost 2 bases; unmatched junction nucleotides: 8. The CDR3 sequence is 15 residues long. The CDR3 here is CASSLGAGGTYEQYF. In nucleotides, the CDR3 is TGTGCCAGCAGCCTGGGGGCAGGGGGCACCTACGAGCAGTACTTC.